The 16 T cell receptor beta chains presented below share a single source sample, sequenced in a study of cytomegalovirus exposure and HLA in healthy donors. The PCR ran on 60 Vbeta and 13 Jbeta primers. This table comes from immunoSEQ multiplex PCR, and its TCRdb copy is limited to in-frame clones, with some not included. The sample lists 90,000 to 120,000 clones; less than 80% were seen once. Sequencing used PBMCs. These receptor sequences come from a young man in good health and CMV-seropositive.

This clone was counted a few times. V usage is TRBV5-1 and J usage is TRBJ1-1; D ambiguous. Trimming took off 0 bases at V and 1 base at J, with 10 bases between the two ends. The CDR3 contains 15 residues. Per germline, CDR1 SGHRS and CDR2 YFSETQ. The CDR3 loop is CASSLGGVTNTEAFF. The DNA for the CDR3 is TGCGCCAGCAGCTTGGGTGGAGTTACGAACACTGAAGCTTTCTTT.

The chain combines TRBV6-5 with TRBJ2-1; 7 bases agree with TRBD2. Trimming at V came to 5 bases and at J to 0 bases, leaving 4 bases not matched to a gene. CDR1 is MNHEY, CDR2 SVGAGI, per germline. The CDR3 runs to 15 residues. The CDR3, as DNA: TGTGCCAGCAGTCCCCCGGGGGGCTCCTACAATGAGCAGTTCTTC. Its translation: CASSPPGGSYNEQFF.

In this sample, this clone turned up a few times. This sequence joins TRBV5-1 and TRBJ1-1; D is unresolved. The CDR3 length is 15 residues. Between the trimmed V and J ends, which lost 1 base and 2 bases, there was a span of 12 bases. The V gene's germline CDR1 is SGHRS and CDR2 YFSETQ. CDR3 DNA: TGCGCCAGCAGCTTGATGGGCCCCTTTAACACTGAAGCTTTCTTT. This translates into CASSLMGPFNTEAFF.

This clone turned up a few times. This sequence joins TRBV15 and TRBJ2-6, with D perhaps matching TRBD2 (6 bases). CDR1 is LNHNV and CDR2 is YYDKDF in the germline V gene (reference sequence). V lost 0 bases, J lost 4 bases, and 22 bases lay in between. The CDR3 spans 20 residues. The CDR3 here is CATSRDSFSTWRVGANVLTF. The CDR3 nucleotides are TGTGCCACCAGCAGAGATTCGTTCAGTACCTGGAGGGTCGGGGCCAACGTCCTGACTTTC.

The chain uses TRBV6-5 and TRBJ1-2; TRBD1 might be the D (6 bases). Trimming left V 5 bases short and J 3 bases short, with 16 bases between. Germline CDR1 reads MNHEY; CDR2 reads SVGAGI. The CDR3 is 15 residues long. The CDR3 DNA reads TGTGCCAGCAGTCCGACAGGACCATTAGACTATGGCTACACCTTC. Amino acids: CASSPTGPLDYGYTF.

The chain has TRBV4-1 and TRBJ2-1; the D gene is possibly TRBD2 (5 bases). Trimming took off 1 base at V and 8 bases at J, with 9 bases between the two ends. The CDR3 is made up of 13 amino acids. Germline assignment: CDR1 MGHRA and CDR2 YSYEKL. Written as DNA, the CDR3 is TGCGCCAGCAGCCAAGCGAGGGAAGATGAGCAGTTCTTC. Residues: CASSQAREDEQFF.

In DNA form, the CDR3 reads TGTGCCAGCATATCCGCTGCGGGGAACAATGAGCAGTTCTTC. It specifies CASISAAGNNEQFF. This rearrangement joins TRBV7-9 to TRBJ2-1, with a possible D match to TRBD2 (6 bases). CDR3 length equals 14 residues. The V gene's germline CDR1 is SEHNR and CDR2 FQNEAQ (reference sequence). With 7 bases removed from V and 5 bases from J, the gap between germline ends came to 15 bases.

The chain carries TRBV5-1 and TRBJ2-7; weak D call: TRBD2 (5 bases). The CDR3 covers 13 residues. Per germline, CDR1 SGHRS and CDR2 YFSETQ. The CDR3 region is CAPAPKYNGRQYF. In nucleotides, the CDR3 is TGCGCGCCAGCACCGAAGTATAATGGGAGGCAGTACTTC.

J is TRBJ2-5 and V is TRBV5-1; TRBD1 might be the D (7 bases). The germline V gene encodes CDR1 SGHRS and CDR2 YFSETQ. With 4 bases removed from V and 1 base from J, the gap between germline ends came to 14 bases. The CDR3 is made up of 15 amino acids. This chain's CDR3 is CASSPGRDSQETQYF. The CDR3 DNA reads TGCGCCAGCAGCCCGGGGCGGGACAGCCAAGAGACCCAGTACTTC.

The CDR3 here is CASSLAPDKDNEQYF. In DNA, the CDR3 is TGTGCCAGCAGCTTAGCCCCGGACAAGGACAACGAGCAGTACTTC. The rearrangement joins TRBV7-6 to TRBJ2-7, with a possible D match to TRBD1 (5 bases). With 0 bases removed from V and 5 bases from J, the gap between germline ends came to 14 bases. The CDR3 extends over 15 amino acids. CDR1 and CDR2 (germline): SGHVS, FNYEAQ.

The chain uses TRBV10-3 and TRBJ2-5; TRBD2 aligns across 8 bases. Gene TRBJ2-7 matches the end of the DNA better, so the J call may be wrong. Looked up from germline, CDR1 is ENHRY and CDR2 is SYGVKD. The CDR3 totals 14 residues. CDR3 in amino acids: CAIKGAGGTYEQYF. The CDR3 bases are TGTGCCATCAAGGGTGCGGGGGGAACCTACGAGCAGTACTTC.

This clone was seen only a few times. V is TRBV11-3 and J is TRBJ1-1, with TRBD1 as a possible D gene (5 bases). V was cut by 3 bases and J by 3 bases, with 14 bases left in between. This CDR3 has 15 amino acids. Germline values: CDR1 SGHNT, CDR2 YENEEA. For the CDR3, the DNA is TGTGCCAGCAGCTTCAGTATTGGGGGGGACACTGAAGCTTTCTTT. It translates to CASSFSIGGDTEAFF.

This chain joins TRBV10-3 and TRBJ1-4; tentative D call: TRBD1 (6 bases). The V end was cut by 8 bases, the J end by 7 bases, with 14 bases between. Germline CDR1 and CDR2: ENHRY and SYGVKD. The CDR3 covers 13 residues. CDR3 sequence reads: CAICRGLGEKLFF. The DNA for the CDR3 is TGTGCCATCTGCAGGGGCTTGGGTGAAAAACTGTTTTTT.

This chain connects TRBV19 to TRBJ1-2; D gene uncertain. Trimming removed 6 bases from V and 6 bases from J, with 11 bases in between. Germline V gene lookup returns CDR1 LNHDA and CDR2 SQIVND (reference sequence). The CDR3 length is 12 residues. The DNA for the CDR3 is TGTGCCAGTAGCCCGGAGGGCAATGGCTACACCTTC. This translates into CASSPEGNGYTF. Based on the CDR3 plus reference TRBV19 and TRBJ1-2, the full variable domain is DGGITQSPKYLFRKEGQNVTLSCEQNLNHDAMYWYRQDPGQGLRLIYYSQIVNDFQKGDIAEGYSVSREKKESFPLTVTSAQKNPTAFYLCASSPEGNGYTFGSGTRLTVV.

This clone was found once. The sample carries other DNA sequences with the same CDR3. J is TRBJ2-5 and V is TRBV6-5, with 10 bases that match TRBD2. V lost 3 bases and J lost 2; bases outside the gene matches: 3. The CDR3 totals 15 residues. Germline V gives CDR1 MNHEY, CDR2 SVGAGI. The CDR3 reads CASSYLAGVQETQYF. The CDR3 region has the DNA TGTGCCAGCAGTTATCTAGCGGGGGTGCAAGAGACCCAGTACTTC.

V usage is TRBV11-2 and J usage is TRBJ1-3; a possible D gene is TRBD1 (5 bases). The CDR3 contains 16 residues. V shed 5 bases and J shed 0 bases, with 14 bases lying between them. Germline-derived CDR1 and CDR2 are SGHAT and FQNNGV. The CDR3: CASSINSGLSGNTIYF. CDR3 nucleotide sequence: TGTGCCAGCAGCATCAATTCAGGGCTCTCTGGAAACACCATATATTTT.